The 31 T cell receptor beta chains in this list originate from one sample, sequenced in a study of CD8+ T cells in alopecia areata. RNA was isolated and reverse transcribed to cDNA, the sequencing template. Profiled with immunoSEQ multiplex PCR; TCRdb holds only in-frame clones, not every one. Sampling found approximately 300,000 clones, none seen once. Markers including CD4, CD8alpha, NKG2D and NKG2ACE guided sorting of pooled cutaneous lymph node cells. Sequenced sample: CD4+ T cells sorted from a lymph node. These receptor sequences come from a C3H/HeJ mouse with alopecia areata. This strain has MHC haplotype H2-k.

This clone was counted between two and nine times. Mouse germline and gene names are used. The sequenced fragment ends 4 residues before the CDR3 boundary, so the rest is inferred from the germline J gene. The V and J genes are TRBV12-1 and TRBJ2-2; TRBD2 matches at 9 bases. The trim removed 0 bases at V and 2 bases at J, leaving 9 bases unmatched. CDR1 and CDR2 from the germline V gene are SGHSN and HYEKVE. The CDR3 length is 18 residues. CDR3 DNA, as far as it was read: TGTGCCAGCTCTCTCGCCCTTGACTGGGGGAGGAACACCGGG. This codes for CASSLALDWGRNTG. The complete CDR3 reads CASSLALDWGRNTGQLYF. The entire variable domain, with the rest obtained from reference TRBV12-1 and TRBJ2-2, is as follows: DSGVVQSPRHIIKEKGGRSVLTCIPISGHSNVVWYQQTLGKELKFLIQHYEKVERDKGFLPSRFSVQQFDDYHSEMNMSALELEDSAMYFCASSLALDWGRNTGQLYFGEGSKLTVL.

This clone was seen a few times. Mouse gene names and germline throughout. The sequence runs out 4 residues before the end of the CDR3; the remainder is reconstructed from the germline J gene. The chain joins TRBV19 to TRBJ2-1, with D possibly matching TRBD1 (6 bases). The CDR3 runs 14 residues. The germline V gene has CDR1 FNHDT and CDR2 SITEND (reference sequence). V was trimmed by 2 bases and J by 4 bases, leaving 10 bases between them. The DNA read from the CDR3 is TGTGCCAGCAGTATGTGGGACATTTATGCT. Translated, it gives CASSMWDIYA. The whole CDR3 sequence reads CASSMWDIYAEQFF.

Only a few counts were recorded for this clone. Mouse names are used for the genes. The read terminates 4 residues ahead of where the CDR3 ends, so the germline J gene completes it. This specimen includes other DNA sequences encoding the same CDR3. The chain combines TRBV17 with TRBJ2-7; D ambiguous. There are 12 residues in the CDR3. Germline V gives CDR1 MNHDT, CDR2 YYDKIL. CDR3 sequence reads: CASSRAQYEQYF. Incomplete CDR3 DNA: TGTGCTAGCAGTAGAGCACAGTAT.

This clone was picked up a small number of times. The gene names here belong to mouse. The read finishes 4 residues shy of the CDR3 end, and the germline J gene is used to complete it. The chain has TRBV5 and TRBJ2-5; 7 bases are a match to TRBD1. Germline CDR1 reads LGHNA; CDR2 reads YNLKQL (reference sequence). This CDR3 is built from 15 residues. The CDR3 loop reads CASSQEYRGKDTQYF. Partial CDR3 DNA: TGTGCCAGCAGCCAAGAGTACAGGGGAAAGGAC.

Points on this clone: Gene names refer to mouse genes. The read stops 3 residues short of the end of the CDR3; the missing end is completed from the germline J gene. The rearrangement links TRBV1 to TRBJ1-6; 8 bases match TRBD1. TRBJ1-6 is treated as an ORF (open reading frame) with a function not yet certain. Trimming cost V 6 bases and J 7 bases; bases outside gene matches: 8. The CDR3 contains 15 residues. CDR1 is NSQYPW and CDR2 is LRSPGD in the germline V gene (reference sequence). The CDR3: CTCSDRDRRNSPLYF. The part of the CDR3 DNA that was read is TGCACCTGCAGCGACCGGGACAGGAGAAATTCGCCC.

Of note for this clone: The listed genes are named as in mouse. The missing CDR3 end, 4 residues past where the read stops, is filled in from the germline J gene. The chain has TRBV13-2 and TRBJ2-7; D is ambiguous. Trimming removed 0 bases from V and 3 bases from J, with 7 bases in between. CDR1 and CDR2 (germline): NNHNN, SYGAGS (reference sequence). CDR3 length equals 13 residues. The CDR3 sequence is CASGDDNNYEQYF. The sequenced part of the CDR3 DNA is TGTGCCAGCGGTGATGACAACAACTAT.

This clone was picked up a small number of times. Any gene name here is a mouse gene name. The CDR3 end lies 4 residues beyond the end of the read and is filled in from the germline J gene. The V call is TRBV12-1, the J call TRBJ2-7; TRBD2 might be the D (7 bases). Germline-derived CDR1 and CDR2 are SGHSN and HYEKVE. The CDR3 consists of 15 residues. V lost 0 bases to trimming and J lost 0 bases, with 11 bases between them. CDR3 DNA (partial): TGTGCCAGCTCTCTCTCGGGGGGCCTCTCCTAT. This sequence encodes CASSLSGGLSY. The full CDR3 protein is CASSLSGGLSYEQYF.

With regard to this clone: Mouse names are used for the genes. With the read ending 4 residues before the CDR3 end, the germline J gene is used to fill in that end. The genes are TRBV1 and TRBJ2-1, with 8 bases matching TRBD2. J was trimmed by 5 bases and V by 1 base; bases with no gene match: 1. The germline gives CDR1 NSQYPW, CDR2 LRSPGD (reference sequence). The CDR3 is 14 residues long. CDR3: CTCSAAWGDAEQFF. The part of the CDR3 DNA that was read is TGCACCTGCAGTGCAGCCTGGGGGGATGCT.

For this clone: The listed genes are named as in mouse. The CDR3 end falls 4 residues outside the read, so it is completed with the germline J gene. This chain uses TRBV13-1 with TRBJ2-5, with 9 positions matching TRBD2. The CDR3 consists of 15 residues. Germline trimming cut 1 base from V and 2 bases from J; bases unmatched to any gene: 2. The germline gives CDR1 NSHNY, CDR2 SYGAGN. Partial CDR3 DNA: TGTGCCAGCAGTGATATTGGGGGGGCCCAAGAC. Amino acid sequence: CASSDIGGAQD. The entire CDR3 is CASSDIGGAQDTQYF.

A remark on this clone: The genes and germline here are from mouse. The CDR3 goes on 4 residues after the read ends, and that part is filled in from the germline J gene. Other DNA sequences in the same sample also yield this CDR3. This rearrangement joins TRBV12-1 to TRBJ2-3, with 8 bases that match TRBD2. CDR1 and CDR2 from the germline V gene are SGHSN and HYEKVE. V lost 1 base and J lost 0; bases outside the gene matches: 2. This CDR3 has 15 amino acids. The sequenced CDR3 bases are TGTGCCAGCTCTCTTACTGGGGGTAGTGCAGAA. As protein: CASSLTGGSAE. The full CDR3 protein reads CASSLTGGSAETLYF.

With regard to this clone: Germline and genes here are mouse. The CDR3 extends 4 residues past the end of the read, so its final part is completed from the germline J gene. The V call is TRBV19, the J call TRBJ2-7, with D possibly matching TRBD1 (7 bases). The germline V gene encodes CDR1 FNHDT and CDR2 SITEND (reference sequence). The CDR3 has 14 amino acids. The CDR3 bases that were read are TGTGCCAGCAGTATAAGAGGGGGCGGGTAT. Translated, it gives CASSIRGGGY. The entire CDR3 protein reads CASSIRGGGYEQYF.

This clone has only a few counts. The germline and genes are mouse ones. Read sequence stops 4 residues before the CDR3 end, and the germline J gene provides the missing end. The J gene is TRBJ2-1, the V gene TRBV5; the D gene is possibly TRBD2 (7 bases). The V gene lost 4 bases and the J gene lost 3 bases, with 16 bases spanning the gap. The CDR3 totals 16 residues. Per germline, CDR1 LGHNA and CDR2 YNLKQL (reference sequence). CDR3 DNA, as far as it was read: TGTGCCAGCAGCCCCACTAATGGGGGGCCCTATGCT. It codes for CASSPTNGGPYA. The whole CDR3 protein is CASSPTNGGPYAEQFF.

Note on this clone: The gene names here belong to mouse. The sequenced CDR3 bases are TGTGCTAGCAGAGACAGGGCAAACTCC. The encoded protein is CASRDRANS. The complete CDR3 reads CASRDRANSDYTF. The chain employs TRBV17 and TRBJ1-2; 7 bases line up with TRBD1. The DNA ends 4 residues before the CDR3 does, and the rest of the CDR3 is filled in from the germline J gene. Germline V gene data show CDR1 as MNHDT and CDR2 as YYDKIL. With 6 bases clipped from V and 0 bases from J, the junction kept 1 base outside the gene matches. This CDR3 spans 13 amino acids.

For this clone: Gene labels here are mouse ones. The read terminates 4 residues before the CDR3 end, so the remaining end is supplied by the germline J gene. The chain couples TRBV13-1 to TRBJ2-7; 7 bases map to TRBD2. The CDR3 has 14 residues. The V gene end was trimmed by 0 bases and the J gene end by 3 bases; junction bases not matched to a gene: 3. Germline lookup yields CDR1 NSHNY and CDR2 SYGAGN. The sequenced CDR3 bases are TGTGCCAGCAGTGATGAGACTGGGAGCTAT. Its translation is CASSDETGSY. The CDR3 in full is CASSDETGSYEQYF.

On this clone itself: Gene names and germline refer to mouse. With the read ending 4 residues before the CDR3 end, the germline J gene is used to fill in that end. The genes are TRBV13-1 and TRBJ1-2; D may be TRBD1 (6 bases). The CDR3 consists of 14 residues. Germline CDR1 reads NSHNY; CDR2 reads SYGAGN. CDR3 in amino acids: CASSDPGAKTDYTF. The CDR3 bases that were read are TGTGCCAGCAGTGATCCAGGGGCGAAAACC.

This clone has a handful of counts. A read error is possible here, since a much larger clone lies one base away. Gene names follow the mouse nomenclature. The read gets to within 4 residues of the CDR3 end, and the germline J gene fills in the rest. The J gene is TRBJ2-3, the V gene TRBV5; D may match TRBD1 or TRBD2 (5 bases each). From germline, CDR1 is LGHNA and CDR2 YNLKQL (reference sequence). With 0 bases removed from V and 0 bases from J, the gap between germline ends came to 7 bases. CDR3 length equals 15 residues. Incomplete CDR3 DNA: TGTGCCAGCAGCCAAGAGGGGGATAGTGCAGAA. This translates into CASSQEGDSAE. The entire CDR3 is CASSQEGDSAETLYF.

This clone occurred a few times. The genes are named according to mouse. CDR3 loop: CASGDARDRDSYNSPLYF. The sequenced part of the CDR3 DNA is TGTGCCAGCGGTGATGCACGGGACAGGGATTCCTATAATTCGCCC. The chain recombines TRBV13-2 with TRBJ1-6; TRBD1 agrees at 9 bases. From the germline J gene comes the end of the CDR3, since the read stops 3 residues before it. TRBJ1-6 qualifies as an ORF whose function is uncertain. The ends lost 0 bases at V and 0 bases at J; junction bases unmatched: 4. The CDR3 covers 18 residues. Germline V gives CDR1 NNHNN, CDR2 SYGAGS (reference sequence).

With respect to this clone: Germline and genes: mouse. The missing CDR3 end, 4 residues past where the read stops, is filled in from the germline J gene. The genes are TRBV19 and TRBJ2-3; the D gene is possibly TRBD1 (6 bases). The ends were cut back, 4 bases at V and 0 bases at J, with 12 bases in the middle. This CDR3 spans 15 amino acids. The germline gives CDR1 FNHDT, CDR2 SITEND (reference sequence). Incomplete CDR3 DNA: TGTGCCAGCAGTCGGGACACCTCTAGTGCAGAA. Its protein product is CASSRDTSSAE. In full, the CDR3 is CASSRDTSSAETLYF.

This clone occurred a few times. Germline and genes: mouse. Partial CDR3 DNA: TGTGCCAGCAGCCAAAGGGACTACTCCTAT. As protein: CASSQRDYSY. The full CDR3 sequence reads CASSQRDYSYEQYF. The V gene is TRBV5, the J gene TRBJ2-7, with D perhaps TRBD2 (6 bases). The CDR3 end lies 4 residues beyond the end of the read and is filled in from the germline J gene. CDR3 length equals 14 residues. V lost 2 bases and J 0 bases, leaving 8 bases between the germline ends. From germline, CDR1 is LGHNA and CDR2 YNLKQL (reference sequence).

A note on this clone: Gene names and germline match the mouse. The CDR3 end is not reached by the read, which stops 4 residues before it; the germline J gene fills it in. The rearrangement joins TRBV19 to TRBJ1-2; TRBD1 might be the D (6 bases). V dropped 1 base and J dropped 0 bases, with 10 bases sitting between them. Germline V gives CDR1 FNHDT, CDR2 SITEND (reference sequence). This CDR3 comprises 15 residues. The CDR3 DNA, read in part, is TGTGCCAGCAGTATAATCGGGACAACAAACTCC. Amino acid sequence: CASSIIGTTNS. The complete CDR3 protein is CASSIIGTTNSDYTF.

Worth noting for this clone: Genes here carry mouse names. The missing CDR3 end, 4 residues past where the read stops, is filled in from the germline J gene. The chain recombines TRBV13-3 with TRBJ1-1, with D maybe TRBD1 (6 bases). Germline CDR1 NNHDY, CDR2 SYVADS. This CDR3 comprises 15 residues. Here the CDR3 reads CASSLGTGGAREVFF. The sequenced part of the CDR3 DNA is TGTGCCAGCAGCCTCGGGACTGGGGGGGCGCGA.

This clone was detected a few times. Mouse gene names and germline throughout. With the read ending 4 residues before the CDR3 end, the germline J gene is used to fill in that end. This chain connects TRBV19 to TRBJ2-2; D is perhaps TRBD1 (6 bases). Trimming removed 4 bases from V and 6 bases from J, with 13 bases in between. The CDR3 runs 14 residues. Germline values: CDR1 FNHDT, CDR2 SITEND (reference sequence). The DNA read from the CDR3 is TGTGCCAGCAGTTACAGGGAAAGGCCCGGG. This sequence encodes CASSYRERPG. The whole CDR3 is CASSYRERPGQLYF. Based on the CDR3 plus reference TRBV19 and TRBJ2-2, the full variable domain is GGIITQTPKFLIGQEGQKLTLKCQQNFNHDTMYWYRQDSGKGLRLIYYSITENDLQKGDLSEGYDASREKKSSFSLTVTSAQKNEMAVFLCASSYRERPGQLYFGEGSKLTVL.

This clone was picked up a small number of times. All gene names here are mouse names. CDR3 region: CASSSLEDSPLYF. The CDR3 DNA, read in part, is TGTGCCAGCAGCTCCCTAGAGGATTCGCCC. The chain links TRBV4 to TRBJ1-6; the D is unclear. The CDR3 is cut off 3 residues early in the read; its end comes from the germline J gene. TRBJ1-6 carries the ORF label, with uncertain function. CDR1 and CDR2 from the germline V gene are LGHDT and YNNKQL (reference sequence). Trimming took off 4 bases at V and 8 bases at J, with 9 bases between the two ends. This CDR3 is 13 amino acids long.

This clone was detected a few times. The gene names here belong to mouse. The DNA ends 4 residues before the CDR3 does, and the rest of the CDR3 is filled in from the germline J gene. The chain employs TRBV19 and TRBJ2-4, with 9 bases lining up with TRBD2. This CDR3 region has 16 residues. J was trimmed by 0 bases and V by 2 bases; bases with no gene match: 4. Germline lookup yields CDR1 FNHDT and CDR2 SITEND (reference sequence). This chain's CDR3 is CASSITGGPSQNTLYF. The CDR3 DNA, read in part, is TGTGCCAGCAGTATCACTGGGGGGCCTAGTCAAAAC.

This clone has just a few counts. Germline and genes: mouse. The CDR3 DNA, read in part, is TGTGCCAGCAGCCGGGGACAATACTATGCT. It specifies CASSRGQYYA. The complete CDR3 sequence is CASSRGQYYAEQFF. This chain joins TRBV5 and TRBJ2-1; D perhaps matches TRBD1 (6 bases). From the germline J gene comes the end of the CDR3, since the read stops 4 residues before it. There are 14 residues in the CDR3. Between the trimmed V and J ends, which lost 4 bases and 2 bases, there was a span of 9 bases. Germline V gene sequence: CDR1 LGHNA, CDR2 YNLKQL (reference sequence).

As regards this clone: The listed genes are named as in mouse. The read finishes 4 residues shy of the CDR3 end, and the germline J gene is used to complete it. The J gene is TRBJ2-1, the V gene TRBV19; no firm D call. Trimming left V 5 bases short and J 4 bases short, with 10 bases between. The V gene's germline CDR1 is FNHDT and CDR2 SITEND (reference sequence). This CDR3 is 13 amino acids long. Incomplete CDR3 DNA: TGTGCCAGCAGCCCTCAGAAATATGCT. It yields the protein CASSPQKYA. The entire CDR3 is CASSPQKYAEQFF.

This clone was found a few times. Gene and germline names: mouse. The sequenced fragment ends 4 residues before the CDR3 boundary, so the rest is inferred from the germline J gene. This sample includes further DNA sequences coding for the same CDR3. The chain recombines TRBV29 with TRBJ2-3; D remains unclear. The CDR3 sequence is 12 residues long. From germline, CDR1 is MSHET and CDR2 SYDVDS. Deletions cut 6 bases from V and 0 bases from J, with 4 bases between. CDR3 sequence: CASRQSAETLYF. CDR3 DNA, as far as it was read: TGTGCTAGCAGACAAAGTGCAGAA.

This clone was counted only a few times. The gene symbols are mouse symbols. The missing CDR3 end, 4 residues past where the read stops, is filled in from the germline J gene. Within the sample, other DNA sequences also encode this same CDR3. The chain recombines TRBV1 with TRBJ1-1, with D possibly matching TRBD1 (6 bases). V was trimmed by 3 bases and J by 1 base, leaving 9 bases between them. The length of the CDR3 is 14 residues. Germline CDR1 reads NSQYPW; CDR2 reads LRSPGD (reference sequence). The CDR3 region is CTCSASGQNTEVFF. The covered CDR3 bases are TGCACCTGCAGTGCGTCGGGACAAAACACA.

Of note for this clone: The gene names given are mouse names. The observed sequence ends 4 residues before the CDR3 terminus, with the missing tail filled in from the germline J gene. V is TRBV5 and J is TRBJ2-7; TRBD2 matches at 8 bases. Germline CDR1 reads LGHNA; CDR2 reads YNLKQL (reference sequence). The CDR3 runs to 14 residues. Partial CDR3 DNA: TGTGCCAGCAGCCAAGACTGGGGGGATGAT. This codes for CASSQDWGDD. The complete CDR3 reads CASSQDWGDDEQYF.

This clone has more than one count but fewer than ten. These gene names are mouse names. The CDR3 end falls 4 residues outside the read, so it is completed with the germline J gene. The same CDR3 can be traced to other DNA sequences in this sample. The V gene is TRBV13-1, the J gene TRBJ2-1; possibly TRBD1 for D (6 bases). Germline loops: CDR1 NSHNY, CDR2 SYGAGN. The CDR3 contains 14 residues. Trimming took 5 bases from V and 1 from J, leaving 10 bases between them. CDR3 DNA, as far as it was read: TGTGCCAGCAGCCTCCAGGGGAACTATGCT. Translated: CASSLQGNYA. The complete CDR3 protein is CASSLQGNYAEQFF.

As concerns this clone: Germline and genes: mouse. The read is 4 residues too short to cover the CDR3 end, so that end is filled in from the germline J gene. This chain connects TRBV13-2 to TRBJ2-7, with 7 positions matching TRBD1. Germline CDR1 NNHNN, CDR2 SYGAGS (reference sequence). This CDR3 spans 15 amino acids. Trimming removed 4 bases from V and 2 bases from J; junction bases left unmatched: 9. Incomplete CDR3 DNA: TGTGCCAGCGGTTCGCAGCGGGACAGACCCTAT. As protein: CASGSQRDRPY. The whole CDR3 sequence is CASGSQRDRPYEQYF.